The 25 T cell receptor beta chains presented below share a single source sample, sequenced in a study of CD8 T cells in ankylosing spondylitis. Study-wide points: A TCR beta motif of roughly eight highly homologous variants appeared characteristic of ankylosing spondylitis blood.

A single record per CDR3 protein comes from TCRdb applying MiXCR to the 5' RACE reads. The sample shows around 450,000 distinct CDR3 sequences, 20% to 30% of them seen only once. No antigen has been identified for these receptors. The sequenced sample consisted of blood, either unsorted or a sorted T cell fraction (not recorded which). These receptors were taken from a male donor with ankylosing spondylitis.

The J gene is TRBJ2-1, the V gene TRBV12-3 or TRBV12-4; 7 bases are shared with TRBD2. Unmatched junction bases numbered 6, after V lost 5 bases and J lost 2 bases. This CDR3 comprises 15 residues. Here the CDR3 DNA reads TGTGCCAGCAGTCCGCAAGCGGGGCCCTACAATGAGCAGTTCTTC. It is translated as CASSPQAGPYNEQFF.

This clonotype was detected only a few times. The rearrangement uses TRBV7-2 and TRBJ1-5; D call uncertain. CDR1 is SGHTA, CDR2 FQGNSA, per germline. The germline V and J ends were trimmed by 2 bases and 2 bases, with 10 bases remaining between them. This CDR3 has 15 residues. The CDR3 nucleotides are TGTGCCAGCAGCTTATCGTCTATAGGCAATCAGCCCCAGCATTTT. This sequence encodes CASSLSSIGNQPQHF.

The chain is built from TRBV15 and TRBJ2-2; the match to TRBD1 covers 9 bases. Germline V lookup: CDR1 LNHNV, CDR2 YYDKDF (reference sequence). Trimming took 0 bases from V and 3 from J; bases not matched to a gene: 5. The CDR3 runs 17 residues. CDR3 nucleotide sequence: TGTGCCACCAGCAGAGATTCGGGGACAGGGTACACCGGGGAGCTGTTTTTT. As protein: CATSRDSGTGYTGELFF.

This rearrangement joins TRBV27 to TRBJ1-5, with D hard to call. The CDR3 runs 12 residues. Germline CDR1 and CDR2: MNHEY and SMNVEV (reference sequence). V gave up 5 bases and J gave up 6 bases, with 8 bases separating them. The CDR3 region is CASSTRGQPQHF. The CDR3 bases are TGTGCCAGCAGTACACGGGGTCAGCCCCAGCATTTT.

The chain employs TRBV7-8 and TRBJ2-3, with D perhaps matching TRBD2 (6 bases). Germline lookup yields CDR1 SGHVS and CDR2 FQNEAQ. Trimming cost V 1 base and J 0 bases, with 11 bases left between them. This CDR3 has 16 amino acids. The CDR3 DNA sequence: TGTGCCAGCAGCTTAGGGTTTAGCGGCAGCACAGATACGCAGTATTTT. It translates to CASSLGFSGSTDTQYF.

The CDR3 DNA reads as TGCAGTGCTAGAAACGGGGTTGATCAGCCCCAGCATTTT. This gives the protein CSARNGVDQPQHF. The chain couples TRBV20-1 to TRBJ1-5; no clear D gene. The CDR3 spans 13 residues. Trimming removed 2 bases at V and 5 bases at J, with 10 bases between. Germline-derived CDR1 and CDR2 are DFQATT and SNEGSKA (reference sequence).

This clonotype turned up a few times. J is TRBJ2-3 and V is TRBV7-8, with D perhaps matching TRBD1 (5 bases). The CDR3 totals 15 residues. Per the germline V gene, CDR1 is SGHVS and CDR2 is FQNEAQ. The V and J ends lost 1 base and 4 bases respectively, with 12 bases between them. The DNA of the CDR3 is TGTGCCAGCAGCTTAGGACAGACCAGCGCAGATACGCAGTATTTT. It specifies CASSLGQTSADTQYF.

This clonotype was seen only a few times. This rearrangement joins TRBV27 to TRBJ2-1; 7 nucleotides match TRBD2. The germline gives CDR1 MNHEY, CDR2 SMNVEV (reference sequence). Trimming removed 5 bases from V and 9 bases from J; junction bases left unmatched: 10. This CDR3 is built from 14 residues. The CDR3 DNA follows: TGTGCCAGCAGTCCACGGGGACTATTTGGTGAGCAGTTCTTC. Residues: CASSPRGLFGEQFF.

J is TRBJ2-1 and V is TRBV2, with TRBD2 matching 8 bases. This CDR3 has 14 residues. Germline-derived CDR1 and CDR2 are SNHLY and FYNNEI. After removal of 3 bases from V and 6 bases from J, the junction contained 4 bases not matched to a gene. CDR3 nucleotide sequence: TGTGCCAGCAGTGATGGGCTAGCGGGCAATGAGCAGTTCTTC. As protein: CASSDGLAGNEQFF.

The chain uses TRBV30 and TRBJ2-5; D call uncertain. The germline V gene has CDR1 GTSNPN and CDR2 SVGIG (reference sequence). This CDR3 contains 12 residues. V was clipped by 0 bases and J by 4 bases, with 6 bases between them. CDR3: CAWSVVRETQYF. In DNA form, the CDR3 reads TGTGCCTGGAGTGTGGTTCGAGAGACCCAGTACTTC.

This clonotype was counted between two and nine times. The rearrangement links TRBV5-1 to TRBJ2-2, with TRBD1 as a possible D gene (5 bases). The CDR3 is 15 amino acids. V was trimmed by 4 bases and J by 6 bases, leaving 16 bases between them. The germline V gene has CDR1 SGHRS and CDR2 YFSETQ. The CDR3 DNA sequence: TGCGCCAGCAGCCCCTCCACGCAGGGCCCCGGGGAGCTGTTTTTT. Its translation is CASSPSTQGPGELFF.

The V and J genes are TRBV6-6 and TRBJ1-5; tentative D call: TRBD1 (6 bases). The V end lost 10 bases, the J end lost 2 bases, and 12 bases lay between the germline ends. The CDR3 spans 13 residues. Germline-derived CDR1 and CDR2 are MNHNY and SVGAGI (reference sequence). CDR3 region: CATGGGRNQPQHF. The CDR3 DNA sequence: TGTGCCACCGGGGGGGGGCGCAATCAGCCCCAGCATTTT.

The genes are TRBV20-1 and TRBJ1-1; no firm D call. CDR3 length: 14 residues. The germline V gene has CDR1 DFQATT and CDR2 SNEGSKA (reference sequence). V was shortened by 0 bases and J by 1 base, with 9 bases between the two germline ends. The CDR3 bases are TGCAGTGCTAGAGAATGGGCGAAGAACACTGAAGCTTTCTTT. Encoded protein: CSAREWAKNTEAFF.

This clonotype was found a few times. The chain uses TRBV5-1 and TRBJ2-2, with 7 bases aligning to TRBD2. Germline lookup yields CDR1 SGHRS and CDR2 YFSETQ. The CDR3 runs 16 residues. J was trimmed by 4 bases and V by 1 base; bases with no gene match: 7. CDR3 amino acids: CASSLRQRDLTGELFF. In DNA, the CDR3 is TGCGCCAGCAGCTTGAGACAGCGGGATCTCACCGGGGAGCTGTTTTTT.

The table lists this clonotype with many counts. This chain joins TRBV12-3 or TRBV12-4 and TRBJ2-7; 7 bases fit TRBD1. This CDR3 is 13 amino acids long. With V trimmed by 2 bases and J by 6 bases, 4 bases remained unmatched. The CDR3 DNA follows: TGTGCCAGCAGTTTACGGTCAGGGGGCGAGCAGTACGTC. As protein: CASSLRSGGEQYV.

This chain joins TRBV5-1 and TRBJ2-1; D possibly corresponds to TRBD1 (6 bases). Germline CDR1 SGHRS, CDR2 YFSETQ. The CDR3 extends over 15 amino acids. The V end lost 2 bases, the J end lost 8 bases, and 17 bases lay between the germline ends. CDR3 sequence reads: CASSFLGRGGDEQFF. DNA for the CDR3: TGCGCCAGCAGCTTTCTAGGCAGGGGTGGCGATGAGCAGTTCTTC.

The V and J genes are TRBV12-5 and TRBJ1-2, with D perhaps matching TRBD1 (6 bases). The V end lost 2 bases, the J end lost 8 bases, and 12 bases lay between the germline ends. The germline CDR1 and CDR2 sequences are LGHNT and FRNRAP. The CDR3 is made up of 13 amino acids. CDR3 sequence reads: CASGLNTGTGYTF. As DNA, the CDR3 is TGTGCTAGTGGTTTGAACACAGGGACCGGCTACACCTTC.

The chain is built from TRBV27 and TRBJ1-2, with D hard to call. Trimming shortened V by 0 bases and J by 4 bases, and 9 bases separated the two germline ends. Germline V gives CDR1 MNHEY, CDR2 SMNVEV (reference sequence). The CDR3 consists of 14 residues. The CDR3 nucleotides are TGTGCCAGCAGTTTATCGCCCGGCAGCTATGGCTACACCTTC. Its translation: CASSLSPGSYGYTF.

This CDR3 reads CSARVLSSAEAFF. The DNA of the CDR3 is TGCAGTGCTAGGGTTCTCTCTAGTGCTGAAGCTTTCTTT. The rearrangement uses TRBV20-1 and TRBJ1-1, with no clear D. V was trimmed by 3 bases and J by 6 bases, leaving 14 bases between them. CDR1 is DFQATT, CDR2 SNEGSKA, per germline (reference sequence). This CDR3 is built from 13 residues.

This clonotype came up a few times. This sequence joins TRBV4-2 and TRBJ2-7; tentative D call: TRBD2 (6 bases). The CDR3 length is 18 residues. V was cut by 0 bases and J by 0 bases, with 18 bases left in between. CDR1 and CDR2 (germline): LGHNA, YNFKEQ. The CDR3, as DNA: TGTGCCAGCAGCCAAGATCCCCAAGGCCGGGAGACCTCCTACGAGCAGTACTTC. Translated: CASSQDPQGRETSYEQYF.

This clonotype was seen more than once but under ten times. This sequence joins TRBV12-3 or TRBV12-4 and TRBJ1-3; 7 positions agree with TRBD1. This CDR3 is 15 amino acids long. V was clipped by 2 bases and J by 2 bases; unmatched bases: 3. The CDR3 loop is CASSLRRGPGNTIYF. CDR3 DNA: TGTGCCAGCAGTTTAAGAAGGGGGCCTGGAAACACCATATATTTT.

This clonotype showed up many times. The CDR3 loop is CASSPRLGQETQYF. The CDR3 DNA reads TGTGCCAGCAGCCCTCGACTGGGCCAGGAGACCCAGTACTTC. The chain has TRBV7-9 and TRBJ2-5; D call uncertain. V was shortened by 5 bases and J by 5 bases, with 15 bases between the two germline ends. Germline lookup yields CDR1 SEHNR and CDR2 FQNEAQ (reference sequence). The CDR3 consists of 14 residues.

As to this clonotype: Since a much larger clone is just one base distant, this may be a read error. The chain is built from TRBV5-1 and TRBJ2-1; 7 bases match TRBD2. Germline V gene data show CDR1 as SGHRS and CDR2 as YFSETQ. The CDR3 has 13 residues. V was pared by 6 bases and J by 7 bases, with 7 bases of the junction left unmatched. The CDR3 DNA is TGCGCCAGCAACCCGGGAGGCCCAAATGAGCAGTTCTTC. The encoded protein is CASNPGGPNEQFF.

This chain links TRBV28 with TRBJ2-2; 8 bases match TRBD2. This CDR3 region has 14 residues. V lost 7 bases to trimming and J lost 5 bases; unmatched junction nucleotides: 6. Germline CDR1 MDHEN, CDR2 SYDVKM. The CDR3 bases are TGTGCCAGCACCCCGGGAGGGAGTACCGGGGAGCTGTTTTTT. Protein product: CASTPGGSTGELFF. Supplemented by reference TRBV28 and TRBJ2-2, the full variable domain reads DVKVTQSSRYLVKRTGEKVFLECVQDMDHENMFWYRQDPGLGLRLIYFSYDVKMKEKGDIPEGYSVSREKKERFSLILESASTNQTSMYLCASTPGGSTGELFFGEGSRLTVL.

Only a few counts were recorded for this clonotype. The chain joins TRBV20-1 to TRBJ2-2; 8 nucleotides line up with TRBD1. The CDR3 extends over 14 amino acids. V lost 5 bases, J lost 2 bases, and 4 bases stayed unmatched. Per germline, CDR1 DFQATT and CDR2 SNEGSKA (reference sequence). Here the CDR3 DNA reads TGCAGTGCTCCAGGGGGCCTTAACACCGGGGAGCTGTTTTTT. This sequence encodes CSAPGGLNTGELFF.